Sequencing of this T cell receptor beta chain was carried out in a study of blood T cell repertoires in COVID-19. Original processing notes: Reference gene primer amplification gave estimated nucleated cell counts. Sequenced by immunoSEQ multiplex PCR; TCRdb stores in-frame clones only, minus some. V and J calls and clone size are copied from that table; D and trimming were computed from the DNA. The data hold around 370,000 clones, with almost 90% observed a single time. Germline V lookup: CDR1 SEHNR, CDR2 FQNEAQ (reference sequence). The CDR3 length is 16 residues. Trimming took off 4 bases at V and 0 bases at J, with 12 bases between the two ends.

The gene calls are TRBV7-9 and TRBJ1-4, with D unresolved. The source is a man aged 18 to 35 with active or convalescent COVID-19. The sequencing input was peripheral blood. CDR3 sequence (DNA): TGTGCCAGCAGCTCCGAAAGCCCGGCAACTAATGAAAAACTGTTTTTT. Its protein is CASSSESPATNEKLFF.